This T cell receptor beta chain was sequenced in a study of PD-L1 blockade in urothelial cancer. Regarding time point: pretreatment peripheral blood. Losses at the gene ends were 1 base for V and 4 bases for J; bases not matched to a gene: 2. CDR1 is SGHTA, CDR2 FQGNSA, per germline. This CDR3 is 16 amino acids long. Profiled with immunoSEQ multiplex PCR; TCRdb holds only in-frame clones, not every one. Of 50,000 to 55,000 clones listed, 75% are singletons. The V and J genes are TRBV7-2 and TRBJ1-6; 9 nucleotides align to TRBD1. The material sequenced was PBMCs, taken around atezolizumab (anti-PD-L1) treatment. The TCR sequence derives from a man aged 65 to 85 with urothelial cancer. CDR3 nucleotide sequence: TGTGCCAGCAGCTTAGTAGGGACAGGGTATAATTCACCCCTCCACTTT. It yields the protein CASSLVGTGYNSPLHF.